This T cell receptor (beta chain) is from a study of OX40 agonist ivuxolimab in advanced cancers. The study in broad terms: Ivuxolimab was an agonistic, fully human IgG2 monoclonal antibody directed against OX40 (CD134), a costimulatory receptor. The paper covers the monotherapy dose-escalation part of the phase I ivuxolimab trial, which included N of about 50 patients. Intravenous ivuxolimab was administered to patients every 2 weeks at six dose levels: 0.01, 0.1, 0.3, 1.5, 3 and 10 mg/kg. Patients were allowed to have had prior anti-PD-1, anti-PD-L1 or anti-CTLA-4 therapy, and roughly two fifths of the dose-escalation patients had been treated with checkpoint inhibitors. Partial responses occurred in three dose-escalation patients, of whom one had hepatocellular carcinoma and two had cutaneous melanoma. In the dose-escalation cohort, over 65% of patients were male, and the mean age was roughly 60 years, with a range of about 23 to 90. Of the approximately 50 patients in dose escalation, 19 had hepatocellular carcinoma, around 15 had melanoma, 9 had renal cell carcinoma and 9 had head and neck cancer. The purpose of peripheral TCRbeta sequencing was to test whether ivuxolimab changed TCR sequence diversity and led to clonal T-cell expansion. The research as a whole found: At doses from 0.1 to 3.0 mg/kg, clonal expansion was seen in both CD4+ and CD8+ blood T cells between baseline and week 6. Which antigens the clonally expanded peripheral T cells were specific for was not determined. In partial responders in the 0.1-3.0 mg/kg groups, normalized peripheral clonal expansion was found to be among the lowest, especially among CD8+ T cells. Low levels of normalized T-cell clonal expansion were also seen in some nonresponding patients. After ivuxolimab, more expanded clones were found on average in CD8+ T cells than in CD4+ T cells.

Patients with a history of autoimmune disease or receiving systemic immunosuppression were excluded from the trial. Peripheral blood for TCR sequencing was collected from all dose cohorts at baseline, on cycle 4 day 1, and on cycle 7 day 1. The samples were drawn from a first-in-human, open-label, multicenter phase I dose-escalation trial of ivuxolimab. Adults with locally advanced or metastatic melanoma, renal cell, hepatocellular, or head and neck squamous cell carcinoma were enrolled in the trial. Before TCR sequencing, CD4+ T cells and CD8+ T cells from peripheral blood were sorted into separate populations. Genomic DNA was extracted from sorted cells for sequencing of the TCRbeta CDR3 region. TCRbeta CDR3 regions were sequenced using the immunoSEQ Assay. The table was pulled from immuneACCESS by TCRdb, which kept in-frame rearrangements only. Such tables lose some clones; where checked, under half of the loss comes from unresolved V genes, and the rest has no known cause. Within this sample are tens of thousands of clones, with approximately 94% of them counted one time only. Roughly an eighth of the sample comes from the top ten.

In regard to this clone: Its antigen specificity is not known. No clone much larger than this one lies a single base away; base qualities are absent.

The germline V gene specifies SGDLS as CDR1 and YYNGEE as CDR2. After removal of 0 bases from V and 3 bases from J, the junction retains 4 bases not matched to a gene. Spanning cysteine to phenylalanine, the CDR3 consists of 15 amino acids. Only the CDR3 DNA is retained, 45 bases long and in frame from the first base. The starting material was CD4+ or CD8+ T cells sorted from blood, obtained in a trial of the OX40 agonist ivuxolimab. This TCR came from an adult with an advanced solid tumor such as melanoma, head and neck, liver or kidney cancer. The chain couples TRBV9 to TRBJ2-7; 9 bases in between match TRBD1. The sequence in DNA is TGTGCCAGCAGCGTAGGTGGGGGACAGGGCTACGAGCAGTACTTC. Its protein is CASSVGGGQGYEQYF.